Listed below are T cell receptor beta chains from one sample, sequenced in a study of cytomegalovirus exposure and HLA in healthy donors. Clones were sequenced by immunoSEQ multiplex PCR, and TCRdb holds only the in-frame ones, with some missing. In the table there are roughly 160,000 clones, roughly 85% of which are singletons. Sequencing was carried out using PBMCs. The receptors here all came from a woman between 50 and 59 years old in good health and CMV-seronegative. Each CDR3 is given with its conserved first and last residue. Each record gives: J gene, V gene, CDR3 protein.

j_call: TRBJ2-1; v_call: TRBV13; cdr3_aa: CASSFSNERENNEQFF
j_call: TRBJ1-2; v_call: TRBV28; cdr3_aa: CASSFGAGSEGSYGYTF
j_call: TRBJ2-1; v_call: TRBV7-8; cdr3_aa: CASSPAAETYNEQFF
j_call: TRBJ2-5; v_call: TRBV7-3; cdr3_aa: CASSLGSMGGGMETQYF
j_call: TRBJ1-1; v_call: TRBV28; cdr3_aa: CASSLTASLSGNTEAFF
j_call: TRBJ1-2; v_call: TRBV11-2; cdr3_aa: CASSTVGGNYGYTF
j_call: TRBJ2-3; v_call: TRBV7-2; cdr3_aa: CASSLNSGLAGGITDTQYF
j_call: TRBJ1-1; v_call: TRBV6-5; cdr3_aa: CASSLDRARAEAFF
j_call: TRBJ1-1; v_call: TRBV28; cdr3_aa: CASSLVGGPNTEAFF
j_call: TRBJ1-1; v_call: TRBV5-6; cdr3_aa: CASSTGTGNTEAFF
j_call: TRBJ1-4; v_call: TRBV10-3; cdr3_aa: CAISEQGPNEKLFF
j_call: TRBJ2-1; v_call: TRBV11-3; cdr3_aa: CASSPAGTGASSKQFF
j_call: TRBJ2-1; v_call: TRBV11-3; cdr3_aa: CASSSQGTYNEQFF
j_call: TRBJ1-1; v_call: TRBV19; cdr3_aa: CASRDKGFWGTEAFF
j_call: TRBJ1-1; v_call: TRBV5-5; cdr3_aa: CASSRDGGNTEAFF
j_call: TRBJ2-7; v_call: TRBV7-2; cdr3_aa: CASSLWTGPNYYEQYF
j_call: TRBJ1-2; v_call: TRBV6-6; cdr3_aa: CASSPGGAAWGGYTF
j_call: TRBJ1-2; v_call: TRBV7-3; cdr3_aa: CASSLTGGVVGYTF
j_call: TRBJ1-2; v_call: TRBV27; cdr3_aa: CASSYTGTGDYGYTF
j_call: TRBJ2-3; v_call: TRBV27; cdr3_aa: CASSLWLANSVTQYF
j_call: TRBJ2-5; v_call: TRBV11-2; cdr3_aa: CASSLARRGGETQYF
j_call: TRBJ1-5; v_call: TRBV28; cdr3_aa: CASSPRDRVYPQHF
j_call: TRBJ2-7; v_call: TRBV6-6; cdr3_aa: CASSYDPSGTGEQYF
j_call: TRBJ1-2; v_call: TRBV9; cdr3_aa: CASSVTGLGSYGYTF
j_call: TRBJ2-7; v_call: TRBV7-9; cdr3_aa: CASSLSGSPYEQYF
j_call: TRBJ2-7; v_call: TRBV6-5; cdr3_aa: CASRTGPGEQYF
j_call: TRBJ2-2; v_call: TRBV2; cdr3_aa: CASTGRGGQNTGELFF
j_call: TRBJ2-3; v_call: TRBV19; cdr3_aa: CASSVLLAGEGDTQYF
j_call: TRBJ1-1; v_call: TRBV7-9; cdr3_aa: CASSLSPDMNTEAFF
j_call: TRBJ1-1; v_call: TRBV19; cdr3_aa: CASRVSGGLSTEAFF
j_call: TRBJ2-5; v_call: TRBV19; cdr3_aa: CASSSWAGGEGSEETQYF
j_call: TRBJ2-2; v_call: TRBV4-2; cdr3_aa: CASSQGDEVRGGDEGTGELFF
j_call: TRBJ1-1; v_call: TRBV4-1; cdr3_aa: CASSQAGFAAFF
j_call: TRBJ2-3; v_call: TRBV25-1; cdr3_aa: CASSESGTGWTDTQYF
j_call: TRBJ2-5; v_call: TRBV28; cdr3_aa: CASRISGRETQYF
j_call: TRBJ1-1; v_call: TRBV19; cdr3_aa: CASSIPLRQGVPNTEAFF
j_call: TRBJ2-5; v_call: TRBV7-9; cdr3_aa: CASDERPRGEETQYF
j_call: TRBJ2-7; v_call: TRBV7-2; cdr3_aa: CASSSRQGYYEQYF
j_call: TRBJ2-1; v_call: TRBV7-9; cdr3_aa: CASSVRWEVYNEQFF
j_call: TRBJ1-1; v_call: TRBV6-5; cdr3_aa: CASSFTAGTEAFF
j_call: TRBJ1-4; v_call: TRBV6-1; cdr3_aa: CASSQGQGYEKLFF
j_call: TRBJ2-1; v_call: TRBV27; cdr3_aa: CASSSGLAVYNEQFF
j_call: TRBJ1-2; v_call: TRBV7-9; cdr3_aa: CASSLGQSYGYTF
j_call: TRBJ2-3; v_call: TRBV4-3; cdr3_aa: CASSQEQGAVLAQYF
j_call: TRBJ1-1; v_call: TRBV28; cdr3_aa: CASRRDGDTEAFF
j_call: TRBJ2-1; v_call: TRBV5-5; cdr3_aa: CASSLRGLAANEQFF
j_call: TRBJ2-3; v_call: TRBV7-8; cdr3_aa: CASSPAGRTDTQYF
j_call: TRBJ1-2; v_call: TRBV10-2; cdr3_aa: CASSQGTVGGYTF
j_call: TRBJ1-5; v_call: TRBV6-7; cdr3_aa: CASSYTHRGCNQPQHF
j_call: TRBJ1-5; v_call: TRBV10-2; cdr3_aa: CASSERGTGNQPQHF
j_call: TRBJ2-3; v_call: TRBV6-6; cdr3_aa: CASSYDLNRGTDTQYF
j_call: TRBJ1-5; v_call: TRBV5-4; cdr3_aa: CASSLGGPDSNQPQHF
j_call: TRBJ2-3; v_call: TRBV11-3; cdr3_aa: CASSLAASGSGTDTQYF
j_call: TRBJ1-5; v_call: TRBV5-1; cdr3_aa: CASRADSNQPQHF
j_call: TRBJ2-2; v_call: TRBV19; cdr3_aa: CASSIDGSGTNFKELFF
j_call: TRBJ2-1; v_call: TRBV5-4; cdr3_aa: CASSRGGLAGGQREQFF
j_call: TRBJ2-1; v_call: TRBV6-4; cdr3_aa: CASSGSVAGEQFF
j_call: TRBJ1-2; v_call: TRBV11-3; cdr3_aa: CASSSWAGVGYTF
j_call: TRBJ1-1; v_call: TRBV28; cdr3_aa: CASSLKTGPNTEAFF